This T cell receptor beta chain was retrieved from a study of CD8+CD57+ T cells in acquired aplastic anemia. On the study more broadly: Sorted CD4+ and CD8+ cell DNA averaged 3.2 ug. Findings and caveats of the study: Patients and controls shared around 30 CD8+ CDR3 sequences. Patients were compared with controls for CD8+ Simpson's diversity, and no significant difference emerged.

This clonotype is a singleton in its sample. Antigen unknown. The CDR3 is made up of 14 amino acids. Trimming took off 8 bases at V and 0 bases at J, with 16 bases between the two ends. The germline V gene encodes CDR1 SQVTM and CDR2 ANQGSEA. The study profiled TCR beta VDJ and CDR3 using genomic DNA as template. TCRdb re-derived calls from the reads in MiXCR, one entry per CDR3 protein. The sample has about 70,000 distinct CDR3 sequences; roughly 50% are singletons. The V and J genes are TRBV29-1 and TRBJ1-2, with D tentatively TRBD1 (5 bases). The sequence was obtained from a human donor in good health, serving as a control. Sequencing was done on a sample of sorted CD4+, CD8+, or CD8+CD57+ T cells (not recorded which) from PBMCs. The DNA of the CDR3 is TGCAGCACGGGGGTACAGGCCTCTAACTATGGCTACACCTTC. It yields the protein CSTGVQASNYGYTF.